Sequencing of this TCR beta chain was carried out in a study of cytomegalovirus exposure and HLA in healthy donors. As for the study in general: The 120 or so validation repertoires matched the roughly 700 first-cohort repertoires in platform, a later analysis reported. General study points: Cytomegalovirus-associated status was assigned to 164 TCR beta chains. Generally TCR sequences proved uncommon, though certain public TCRs appeared in numerous donors.

Measured with immunoSEQ multiplex PCR; TCRdb has only the in-frame clones, and not every one. Here the sample spans over 70,000 clones, about 95% being singletons. The CDR3 consists of 16 residues. Germline values: CDR1 LNHNV, CDR2 YYDKDF (reference sequence). After removal of 3 bases from V and 7 bases from J, the junction contained 8 bases not matched to a gene. To note about this clone: What it binds is not known.

It was the approximately 120-subject validation cohort, separate from the approximately 700-subject first cohort, to which the donors belonged. The chain recombines TRBV15 with TRBJ2-3, with 12 bases matching TRBD2. This sequence originates from a woman aged 18-29 years in good health and CMV-seronegative. The sample comprised PBMCs. The CDR3 coding sequence is TGTGCCACCAGCAGGGCCCCTAGCGGGGGGGCTAATACGCAGTATTTT. The encoded protein is CATSRAPSGGANTQYF.